This T cell receptor (beta chain) was profiled in a study of CD8 T cells in Susac syndrome. Study findings and constraints: The study conceded that relatively few individuals underwent its TCR sequencing and HLA analysis.

With random hexamers, about 0.45 to 1 ug RNA was reverse transcribed. The TCR beta CDR3 was amplified by immunoSEQ multiplex PCR across 54 Vbeta, 13 Jbeta. TCRdb re-called the immunoSEQ multiplex PCR reads with MiXCR, one entry per CDR3 protein. The table has around 270,000 distinct CDR3 sequences, about 91% seen once. Germline V gene sequence: CDR1 MGHRA, CDR2 YSYEKL. V lost 1 base, J lost 1 base, and 13 bases lay in between. CDR3 size: 17 residues. CD8+ and CD4+ blood T cells underwent TCR beta sequencing. Through negative isolation, CD4+ and CD8+ T cells were obtained, while TEMRA cells were enriched using FACS. Worth noting for this clonotype: Its antigen is undetermined.

This TCR was recovered from a human donor with multiple sclerosis. Sequenced sample: CD8+ T cells from PBMCs. V usage is TRBV4-1 and J usage is TRBJ2-2; no clear D. CDR3 in amino acids: CASSQVEELLNTGELFF. Written as DNA, the CDR3 is TGCGCCAGCAGCCAAGTCGAAGAGTTGTTGAACACCGGGGAGCTGTTTTTT.